This TCR beta chain was documented in a study of CD8+ T cells in alopecia areata. For the study at large: Oral tofacitinib (5 to 10 mg twice daily) was administered to treated patients.

Per germline, CDR1 SQVTM and CDR2 ANQGSEA. The length of the CDR3 is 13 residues. With 4 bases removed from V and 5 bases from J, the gap between germline ends came to 15 bases. Extracted from the samples, RNA was reverse transcribed into cDNA to serve as the sequencing template. Repertoires were generated with immunoSEQ multiplex PCR, while TCRdb's copy carries only in-frame clones and drops some. The sample lists about 200,000 clones; roughly 60% were seen once. Treatment noted: oral pan-JAK inhibitor, 5-10 mg twice daily. Study-wide points: Administration of tofacitinib significantly diminished scalp clonality and expanded CD8+ clones within the top 100. Normal skin's resident alphabeta T cells are sequenced alongside lesional scalp T cells. Normal scalp had lower clonality than lesional scalp, with alopecia totalis/universalis lesions showing this most strongly.

Points on this clone: Its antigen is unidentified.

The sequencing used CD4+ T cells sorted from blood, collected at week 24, from a patient treated with tofacitinib. This TCR was sampled from a human donor with alopecia areata. This sequence joins TRBV29-1 and TRBJ2-7; possible D gene TRBD1, 6 bases. The CDR3, as DNA: TGCAGCGTTGCGGGGCAGGGGTTCGACGAGCAGTACTTC. It is translated as CSVAGQGFDEQYF.